Here is one T cell receptor beta chain with its context. The CDR3 length is 13 residues. Germline values: CDR1 GTSNPN, CDR2 SVGIG (reference sequence). V shed 3 bases and J shed 8 bases, with 16 bases lying between them. Profiled with immunoSEQ multiplex PCR; TCRdb holds only in-frame clones, not every one. The profile covers some 62,000 clones, with roughly 98% appearing a single time and 0.3% to 0.35% taken by the ten largest. The sample is drawn from a study of Tregs in tolerant kidney transplant recipients. The receptor was isolated from a human donor who received a combined kidney and bone marrow transplant. The material was Tregs from blood, obtained before the transplant. V usage is TRBV30 and J usage is TRBJ1-2; D unclear. CDR3 bases: TGTGCCTGGAGACAGATGAGAATTGGGGGCTACACCTTC. Translated: CAWRQMRIGGYTF.